The clone carrying this TCR beta chain was counted between two and nine times. Its cognate antigen is unknown. The CDR3 length is 12 residues. Germline V lookup: CDR1 MNHNY, CDR2 SVGAGI (reference sequence). After removal of 7 bases from V and 11 bases from J, the junction contained 10 bases not matched to a gene. The entry originates in a study of identical twins. Points from the study as a whole: Twins showed weaker excess sharing in their beta out-of-frame sequences.

TCRdb re-analysed the 5' RACE reads in MiXCR, keeping a single row per CDR3 protein. The sample includes approximately 680,000 distinct CDR3 sequences, less than 9% of them seen just once. In addition, the sample was reused for a study of yellow fever vaccine responses in identical twins. This second study says: Reportedly, the T cell response mounted by twins to vaccine seemed partly convergent, partly personalized.

Sequenced input: PBMCs. V usage is TRBV6-6 and J usage is TRBJ1-1; 7 positions agree with TRBD1. The TCR was taken from a woman aged 18-29 years in good health. CDR3 nucleotides: TGTGCCAGCACCTGGGGGGGACAGTTGGCTTTCTTT. Its translation: CASTWGGQLAFF.